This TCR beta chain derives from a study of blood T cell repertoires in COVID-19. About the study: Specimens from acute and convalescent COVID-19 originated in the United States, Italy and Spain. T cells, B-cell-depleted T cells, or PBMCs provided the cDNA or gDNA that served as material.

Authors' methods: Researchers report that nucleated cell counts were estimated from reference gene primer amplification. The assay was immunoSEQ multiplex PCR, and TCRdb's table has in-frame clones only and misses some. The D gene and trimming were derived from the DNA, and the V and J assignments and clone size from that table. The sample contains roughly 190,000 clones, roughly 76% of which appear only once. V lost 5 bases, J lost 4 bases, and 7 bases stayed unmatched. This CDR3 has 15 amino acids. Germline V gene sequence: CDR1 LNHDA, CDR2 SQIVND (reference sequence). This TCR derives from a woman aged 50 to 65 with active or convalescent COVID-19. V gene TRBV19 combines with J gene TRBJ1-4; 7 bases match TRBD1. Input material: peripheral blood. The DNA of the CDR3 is TGTGCCAGTAGTGCGTCCGGGACAGTTAATGAAAAACTGTTTTTT. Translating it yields CASSASGTVNEKLFF.